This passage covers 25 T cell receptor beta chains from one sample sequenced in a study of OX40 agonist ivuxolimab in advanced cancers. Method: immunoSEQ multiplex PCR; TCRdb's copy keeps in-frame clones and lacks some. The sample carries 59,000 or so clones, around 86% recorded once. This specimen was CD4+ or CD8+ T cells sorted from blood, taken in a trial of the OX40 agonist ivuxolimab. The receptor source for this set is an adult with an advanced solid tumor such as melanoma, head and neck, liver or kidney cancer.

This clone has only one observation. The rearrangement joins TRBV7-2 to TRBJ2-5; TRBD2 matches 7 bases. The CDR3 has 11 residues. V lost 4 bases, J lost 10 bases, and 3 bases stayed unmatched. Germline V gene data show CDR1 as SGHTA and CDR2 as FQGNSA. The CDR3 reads CASSYGEGQYF. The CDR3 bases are TGTGCCAGCAGCTACGGGGAGGGCCAGTACTTC.

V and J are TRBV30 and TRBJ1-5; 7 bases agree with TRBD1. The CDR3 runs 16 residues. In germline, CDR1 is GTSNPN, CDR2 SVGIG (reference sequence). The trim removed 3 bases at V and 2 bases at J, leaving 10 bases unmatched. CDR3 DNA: TGTGCCTGGAGGAGATTCCAGGGGGGGGGCAATCAGCCCCAGCATTTT. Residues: CAWRRFQGGGNQPQHF.

CDR3 sequence: CASSLHRVRETQYF. The CDR3 bases are TGTGCCAGCAGCTTACACAGGGTTCGGGAGACCCAGTACTTC. The V and J genes are TRBV7-8 and TRBJ2-5; TRBD1 might be the D (6 bases). The CDR3 is 14 amino acids. CDR1 SGHVS and CDR2 FQNEAQ come from the germline V gene. The germline V and J ends were trimmed by 2 bases and 5 bases, with 12 bases remaining between them.

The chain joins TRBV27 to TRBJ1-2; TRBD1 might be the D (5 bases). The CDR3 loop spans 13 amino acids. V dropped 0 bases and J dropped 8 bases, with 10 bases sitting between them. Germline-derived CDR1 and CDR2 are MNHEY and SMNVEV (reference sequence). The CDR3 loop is CASSLSLGVGYTF. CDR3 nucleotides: TGTGCCAGCAGTTTATCGTTAGGGGTAGGCTACACCTTC.

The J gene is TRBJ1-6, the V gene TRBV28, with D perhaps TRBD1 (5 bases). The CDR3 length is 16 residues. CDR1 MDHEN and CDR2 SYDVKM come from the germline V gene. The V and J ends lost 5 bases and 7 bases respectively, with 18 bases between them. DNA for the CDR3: TGTGCCAGCAGTGTAACCCCAGGGAGTCTGAATTCACCCCTCCACTTT. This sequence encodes CASSVTPGSLNSPLHF.

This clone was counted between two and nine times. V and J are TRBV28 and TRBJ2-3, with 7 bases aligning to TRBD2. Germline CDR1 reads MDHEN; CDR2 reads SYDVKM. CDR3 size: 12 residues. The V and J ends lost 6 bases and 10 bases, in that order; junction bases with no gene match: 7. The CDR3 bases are TGTGCCAGCAGGGGGACTACTTTATCGCAGTATTTT. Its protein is CASRGTTLSQYF.

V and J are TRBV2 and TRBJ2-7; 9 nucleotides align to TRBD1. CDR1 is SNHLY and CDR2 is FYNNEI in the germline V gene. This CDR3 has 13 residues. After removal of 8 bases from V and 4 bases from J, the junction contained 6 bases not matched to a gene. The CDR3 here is CASSGTGIYEQYF. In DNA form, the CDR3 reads TGTGCCAGCTCCGGGACAGGGATTTACGAGCAGTACTTC.

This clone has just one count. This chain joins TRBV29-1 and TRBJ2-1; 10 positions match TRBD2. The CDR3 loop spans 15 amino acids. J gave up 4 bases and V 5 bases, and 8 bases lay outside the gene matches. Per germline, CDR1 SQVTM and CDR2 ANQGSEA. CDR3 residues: CSVPPSGSSYNEQFF. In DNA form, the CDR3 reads TGCAGCGTTCCCCCTAGCGGGAGTTCATACAATGAGCAGTTCTTC.

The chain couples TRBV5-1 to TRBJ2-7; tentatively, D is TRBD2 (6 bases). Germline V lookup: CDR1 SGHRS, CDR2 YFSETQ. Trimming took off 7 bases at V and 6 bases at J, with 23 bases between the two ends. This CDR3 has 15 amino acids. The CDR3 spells CASHGGDSSLGEQYF. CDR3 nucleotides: TGCGCCAGCCATGGTGGGGACTCGTCCTTGGGCGAGCAGTACTTC.

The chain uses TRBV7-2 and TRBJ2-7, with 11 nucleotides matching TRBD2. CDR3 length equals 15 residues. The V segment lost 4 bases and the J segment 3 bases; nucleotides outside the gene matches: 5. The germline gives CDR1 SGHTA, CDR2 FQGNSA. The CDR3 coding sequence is TGTGCCAGCAGCTGGAGACTAGCGGGATTCTACGAGCAGTACTTC. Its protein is CASSWRLAGFYEQYF.

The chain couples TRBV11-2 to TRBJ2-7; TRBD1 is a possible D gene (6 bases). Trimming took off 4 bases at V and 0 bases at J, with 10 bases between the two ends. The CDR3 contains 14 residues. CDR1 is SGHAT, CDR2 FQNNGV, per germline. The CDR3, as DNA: TGTGCCAGCAGCTCAAACAGGGCCTCCTACGAGCAGTACTTC. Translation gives CASSSNRASYEQYF.

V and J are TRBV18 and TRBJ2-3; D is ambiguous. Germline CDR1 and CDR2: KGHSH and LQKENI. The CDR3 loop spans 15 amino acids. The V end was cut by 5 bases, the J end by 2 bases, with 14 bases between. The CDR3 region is CASSTGQPVTDTQYF. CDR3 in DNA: TGTGCCAGCTCAACGGGCCAGCCTGTCACAGATACGCAGTATTTT.

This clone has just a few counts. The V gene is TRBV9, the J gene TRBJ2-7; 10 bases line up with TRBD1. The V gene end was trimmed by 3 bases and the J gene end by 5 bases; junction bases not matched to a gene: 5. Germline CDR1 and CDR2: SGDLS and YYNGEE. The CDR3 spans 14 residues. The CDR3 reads CASSARGQGNEQYF. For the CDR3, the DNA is TGTGCCAGCAGCGCCAGGGGACAGGGGAACGAGCAGTACTTC. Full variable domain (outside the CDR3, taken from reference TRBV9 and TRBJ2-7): DSGVTQTPKHLITATGQRVTLRCSPRSGDLSVYWYQQSLDQGLQFLIQYYNGEERAKGNILERFSAQQFPDLHSELNLSSLELGDSALYFCASSARGQGNEQYFGPGTRLTVT.

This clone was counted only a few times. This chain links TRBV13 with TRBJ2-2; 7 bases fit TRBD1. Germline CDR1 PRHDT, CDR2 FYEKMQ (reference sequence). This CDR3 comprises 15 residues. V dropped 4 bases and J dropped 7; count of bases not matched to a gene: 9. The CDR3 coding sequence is TGTGCCAGCAGCTCTTGGACAGGACCAGACGGGGAGCTGTTTTTT. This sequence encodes CASSSWTGPDGELFF.

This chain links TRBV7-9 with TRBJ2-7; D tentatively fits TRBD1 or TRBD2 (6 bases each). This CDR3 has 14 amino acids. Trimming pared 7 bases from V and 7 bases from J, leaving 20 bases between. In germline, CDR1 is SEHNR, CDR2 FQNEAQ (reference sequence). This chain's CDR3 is CASTLQGTSKEQYF. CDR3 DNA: TGTGCCAGCACTTTGCAGGGGACTTCTAAGGAGCAGTACTTC.

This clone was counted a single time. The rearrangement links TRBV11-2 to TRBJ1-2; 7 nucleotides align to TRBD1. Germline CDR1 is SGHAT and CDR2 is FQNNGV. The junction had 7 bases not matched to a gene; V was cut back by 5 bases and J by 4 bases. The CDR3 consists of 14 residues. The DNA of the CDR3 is TGTGCCAGCAGCCCATCAGGGGGGCCCTATGGCTACACCTTC. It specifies CASSPSGGPYGYTF.

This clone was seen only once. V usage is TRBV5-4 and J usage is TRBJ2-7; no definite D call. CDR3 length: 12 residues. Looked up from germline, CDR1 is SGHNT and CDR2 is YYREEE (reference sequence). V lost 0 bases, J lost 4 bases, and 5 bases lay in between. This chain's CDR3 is CASSLDFYEQYF. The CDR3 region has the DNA TGTGCCAGCAGCTTGGATTTTTACGAGCAGTACTTC.

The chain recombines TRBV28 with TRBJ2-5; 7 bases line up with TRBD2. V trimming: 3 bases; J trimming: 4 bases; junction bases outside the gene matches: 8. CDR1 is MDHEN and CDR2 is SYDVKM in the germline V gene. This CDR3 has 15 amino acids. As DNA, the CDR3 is TGTGCCAGCAGTTTCTTATTGGGGGGGGGAGAGACCCAGTACTTC. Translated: CASSFLLGGGETQYF.

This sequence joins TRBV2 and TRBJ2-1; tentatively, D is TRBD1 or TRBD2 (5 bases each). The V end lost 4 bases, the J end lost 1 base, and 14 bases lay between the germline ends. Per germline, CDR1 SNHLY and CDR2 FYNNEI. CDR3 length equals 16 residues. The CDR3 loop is CASSATGLPSYNEQFF. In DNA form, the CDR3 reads TGTGCCAGCAGTGCTACAGGACTTCCATCCTACAATGAGCAGTTCTTC. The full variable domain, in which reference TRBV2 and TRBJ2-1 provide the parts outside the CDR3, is EPEVTQTPSHQVTQMGQEVILRCVPISNHLYFYWYRQILGQKVEFLVSFYNNEISEKSEIFDDQFSVERPDGSNFTLKIRSTKLEDSAMYFCASSATGLPSYNEQFFGPGTRLTVL.

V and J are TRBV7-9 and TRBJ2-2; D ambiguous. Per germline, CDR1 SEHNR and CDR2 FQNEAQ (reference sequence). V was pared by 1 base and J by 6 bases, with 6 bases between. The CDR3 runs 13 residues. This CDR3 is CASSLVAAGELFF. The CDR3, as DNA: TGTGCCAGCAGCTTAGTGGCCGCCGGGGAGCTGTTTTTT.

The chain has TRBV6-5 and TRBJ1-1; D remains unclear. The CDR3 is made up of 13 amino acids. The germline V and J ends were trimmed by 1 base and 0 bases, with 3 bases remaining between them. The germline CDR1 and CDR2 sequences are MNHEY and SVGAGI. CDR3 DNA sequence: TGTGCCAGCAGTTACTATCTGAACACTGAAGCTTTCTTT. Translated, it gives CASSYYLNTEAFF.

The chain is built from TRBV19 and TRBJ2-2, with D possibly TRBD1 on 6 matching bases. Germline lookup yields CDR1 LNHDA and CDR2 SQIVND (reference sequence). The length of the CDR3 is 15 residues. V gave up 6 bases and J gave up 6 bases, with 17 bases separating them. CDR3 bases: TGTGCCAGTAGAATTGGACAGAACCGAGCCGGGGAGCTGTTTTTT. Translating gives CASRIGQNRAGELFF.

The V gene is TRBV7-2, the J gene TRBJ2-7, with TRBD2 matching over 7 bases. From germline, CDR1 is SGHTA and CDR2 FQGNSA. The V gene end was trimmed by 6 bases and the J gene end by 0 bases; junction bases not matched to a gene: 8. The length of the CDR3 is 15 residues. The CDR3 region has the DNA TGTGCCAGCAGTTCAACGCCGGGGGGCTCCTACGAGCAGTACTTC. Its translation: CASSSTPGGSYEQYF.

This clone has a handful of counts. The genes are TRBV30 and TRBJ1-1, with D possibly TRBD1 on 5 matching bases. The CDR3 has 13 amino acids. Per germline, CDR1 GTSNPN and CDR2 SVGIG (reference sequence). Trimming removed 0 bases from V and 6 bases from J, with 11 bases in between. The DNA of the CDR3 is TGTGCCTGGAGTGTGGTTGGGGGGGCTGAAGCTTTCTTT. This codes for CAWSVVGGAEAFF.

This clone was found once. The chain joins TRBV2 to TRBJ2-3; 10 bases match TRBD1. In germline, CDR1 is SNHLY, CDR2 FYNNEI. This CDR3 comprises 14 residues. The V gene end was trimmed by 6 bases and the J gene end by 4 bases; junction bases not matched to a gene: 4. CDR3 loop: CASRSGTGADTQYF. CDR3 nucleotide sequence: TGTGCCAGCAGGTCCGGGACAGGGGCAGATACGCAGTATTTT.